Below, 8 T cell receptor beta chains from the same sample are listed, as sequenced in a study of CD8 T cells in Susac syndrome. RNA totalling about 0.5 to 1 ug underwent reverse transcription with random hexamers. One entry per CDR3 protein results from TCRdb running MiXCR on the immunoSEQ multiplex PCR reads. The sample consists of roughly 47,000 distinct CDR3 sequences, almost 95% of them appearing once. The sample taken for sequencing was CD8+ T cells from PBMCs. The receptors here all came from a human donor in good health.

This chain links TRBV4-3 with TRBJ2-7; 7 bases match TRBD2. With 0 bases clipped from V and 3 bases from J, the junction kept 5 bases outside the gene matches. This CDR3 contains 15 residues. Germline lookup yields CDR1 LGHNA and CDR2 YSLEER. The CDR3 DNA is TGCGCCAGCAGCCAAGATCACCAGCGGGGCTACGAGCAGTACTTC. Its protein product is CASSQDHQRGYEQYF.

J is TRBJ1-1 and V is TRBV4-3; D gene uncertain. Germline lookup yields CDR1 LGHNA and CDR2 YSLEER. V lost 4 bases and J 5 bases, leaving 14 bases between the germline ends. The length of the CDR3 is 14 residues. DNA of the CDR3: TGCGCCAGCAGCCGACTGGGGTCGGCGACTGAAGCTTTCTTT. It translates to CASSRLGSATEAFF.

The chain is built from TRBV14 and TRBJ2-7, with 9 bases fitting TRBD1. The V and J ends lost 4 bases and 5 bases, in that order; junction bases with no gene match: 9. CDR3 size: 15 residues. Per the germline V gene, CDR1 is SGHDN and CDR2 is FVKESK. DNA of the CDR3: TGTGCCAGCAGCCCGGGGACAGGGTGGAGCGACGAGCAGTACTTC. It yields the protein CASSPGTGWSDEQYF.

This clonotype came up once. The chain recombines TRBV7-9 with TRBJ2-1; 13 bases map to TRBD2. V was clipped by 5 bases and J by 7 bases; unmatched bases: 5. Germline CDR1 reads SEHNR; CDR2 reads FQNEAQ (reference sequence). The CDR3 extends over 15 amino acids. The chain's CDR3 is CASSQGLAGRNEQFF. DNA of the CDR3: TGTGCCAGCAGCCAGGGACTAGCGGGGCGGAATGAGCAGTTCTTC. The whole variable domain, filled in from reference TRBV7-9 and TRBJ2-1, reads DTGVSQNPRHKITKRGQNVTFRCDPISEHNRLYWYRQTLGQGPEFLTYFQNEAQLEKSRLLSDRFSAERPKGSFSTLEIQRTEQGDSAMYLCASSQGLAGRNEQFFGPGTRLTVL.

The chain is built from TRBV7-9 and TRBJ1-5; weak D call: TRBD1 (5 bases). The CDR3 totals 19 residues. Germline CDR1 reads SEHNR; CDR2 reads FQNEAQ (reference sequence). The V and J ends lost 1 base and 5 bases respectively, with 24 bases between them. The CDR3 here is CASSLGSMGPENLHQPQHF. In DNA, the CDR3 is TGTGCCAGCAGCTTAGGAAGTATGGGACCGGAGAATCTACATCAGCCCCAGCATTTT.

This chain connects TRBV6-1 to TRBJ1-1; no firm D call. The CDR3 covers 17 residues. V dropped 7 bases and J dropped 3 bases, with 24 bases sitting between them. Germline V gene lookup returns CDR1 MNHNS and CDR2 SASEGT. CDR3 protein: CASTQARSGFGDTEAFF. CDR3 bases: TGTGCCAGCACTCAGGCCCGAAGCGGATTTGGGGACACTGAAGCTTTCTTT.

The chain links TRBV19 to TRBJ1-1; D unresolved. The CDR3 length is 11 residues. Trimming left V 5 bases short and J 4 bases short, with 5 bases between. Germline V lookup: CDR1 LNHDA, CDR2 SQIVND (reference sequence). CDR3 bases: TGTGCCAGTAGTGGGTTCACTGAAGCTTTCTTT. Amino acids: CASSGFTEAFF. Drawing the rest from reference TRBV19 and TRBJ1-1, the complete variable domain is DGGITQSPKYLFRKEGQNVTLSCEQNLNHDAMYWYRQDPGQGLRLIYYSQIVNDFQKGDIAEGYSVSREKKESFPLTVTSAQKNPTAFYLCASSGFTEAFFGQGTRLTVV.

V usage is TRBV6-2 or TRBV6-3 and J usage is TRBJ1-1, with TRBD1 matching 7 bases. The CDR3 runs to 15 residues. Germline assignment: CDR1 MNHEY and CDR2 SVGEGT. The V gene end was trimmed by 2 bases and the J gene end by 4 bases; junction bases not matched to a gene: 7. The CDR3: CASSYVPGGSTEAFF. CDR3 DNA: TGTGCCAGCAGTTACGTTCCAGGGGGATCCACTGAAGCTTTCTTT.